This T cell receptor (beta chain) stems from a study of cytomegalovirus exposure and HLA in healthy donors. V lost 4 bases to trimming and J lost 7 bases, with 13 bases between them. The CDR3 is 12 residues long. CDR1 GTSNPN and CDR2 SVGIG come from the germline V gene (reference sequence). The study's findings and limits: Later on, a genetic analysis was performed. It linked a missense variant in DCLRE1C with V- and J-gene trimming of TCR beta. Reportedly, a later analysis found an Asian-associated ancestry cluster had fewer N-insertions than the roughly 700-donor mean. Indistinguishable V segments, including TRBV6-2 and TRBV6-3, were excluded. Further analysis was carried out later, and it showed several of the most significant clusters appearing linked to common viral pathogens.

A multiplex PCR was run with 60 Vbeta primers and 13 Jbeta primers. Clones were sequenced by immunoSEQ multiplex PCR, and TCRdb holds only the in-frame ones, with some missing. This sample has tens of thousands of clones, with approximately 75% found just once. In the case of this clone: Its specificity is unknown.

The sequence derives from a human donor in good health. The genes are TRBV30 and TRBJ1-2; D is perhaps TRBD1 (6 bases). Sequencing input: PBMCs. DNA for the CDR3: TGTGCCTGGATCACGGGGGGCGGTGGCTACACCTTC. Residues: CAWITGGGGYTF. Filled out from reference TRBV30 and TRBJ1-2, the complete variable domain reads SQTIHQWPATLVQPVGSPLSLECTVEGTSNPNLYWYRQAAGRGLQLLFYSVGIGQISSEVPQNLSASRPQDRQFILSSKKLLLSDSGFYLCAWITGGGGYTFGSGTRLTVV.